This section outlines one T cell receptor (beta chain) sequence together with its context. The antigen is not known. Time point indicated: newly diagnosed GD, antithyroid drugs for less than 3 months. RNA isolated from PBMCs was used to make the TCR library. The CDR3 contains 19 residues. V lost 4 bases and J lost 3; bases outside the gene matches: 13. The germline CDR1 and CDR2 sequences are SNHLY and FYNNEI. The sample originates from a study of regulatory T cells in long-lasting Graves disease. General study findings and limits: TRBV28, TRBJ1-2 and TRBJ2-5 were favored in persistent disease.

Construction of the TCR beta libraries employed iRepertoire HTBI primers in conjunction with Arm-PCR of CDR3 regions. TCRdb ran MiXCR on the multiplex PCR reads and lists one entry per CDR3 protein. The table has about 430,000 distinct CDR3 sequences, around 16% seen once; the top ten hold around 7.6%. These records were also assigned to another study, of T cells in Graves' hyperthyroidism and ophthalmopathy. That study reports: Carried out on the TCR CDR3, a first-round RT-PCR used the HTBI primer set.

The sample in question was peripheral blood mononuclear cells (PBMCs), obtained at new diagnosis, from a patient treated with antithyroid drugs. The receptor was derived from a woman aged 40 to 50 with Graves disease. The chain links TRBV2 to TRBJ2-3, with 13 bases fitting TRBD2. This CDR3 reads CASSGGVLAGGPLTDTQYF. The CDR3 DNA follows: TGTGCCAGCAGTGGTGGGGTACTAGCGGGAGGGCCGTTAACAGATACGCAGTATTTT.